This T cell receptor (beta chain) was observed in a study of cytomegalovirus exposure and HLA in healthy donors. Study-wide points: Productive status was seen about 90% or about 30% of the time for most TCR beta V segments in an earlier analysis. Some TCR beta chains (164 of them) were listed as cytomegalovirus-associated.

Germline CDR1 SGHKS, CDR2 YYEKEE (reference sequence). CDR3 length: 14 amino acids. The V gene end was trimmed by 0 bases and the J gene end by 6 bases; junction bases not matched to a gene: 2. This clone was seen only a few times. Its antigen is not identified. The PCR used 60 Vbeta and 13 Jbeta primers. Produced via immunoSEQ multiplex PCR; TCRdb's table is partial and in-frame only. The data hold about 200,000 clones, with 70% to 85% observed a single time. The TCR was taken from a boy younger than 10 in good health and CMV-seronegative. Sequenced: PBMCs. The J gene is TRBJ1-2, the V gene TRBV5-5; 10 bases are shared with TRBD1. CDR3 loop: CASSLGQGAHGYTF. The CDR3, as DNA: TGTGCCAGCAGCTTGGGACAGGGGGCACATGGCTACACCTTC. Variable domain in full (rest from reference TRBV5-5 and TRBJ1-2): DAGVTQSPTHLIKTRGQQVTLRCSPISGHKSVSWYQQVLGQGPQFIFQYYEKEERGRGNFPDRFSARQFPNYSSELNVNALLLGDSALYLCASSLGQGAHGYTFGSGTRLTVV.